This record concerns one T cell receptor (beta chain) sequence. Its antigen is unidentified. V shed 4 bases and J shed 3 bases, with 9 bases lying between them. This CDR3 is built from 14 residues. The V gene's germline CDR1 is SGHAT and CDR2 FQNNGV. The data were taken from a study of shared clonotypes between healthy human individuals. Sequencing used immunoSEQ multiplex PCR; TCRdb keeps in-frame clones, though not all of them. The repertoire consists of under 2.5 million clones, with 85% to 95% occurring once and the leading ten covering around 0.35%. Every donor, a Caucasian adult, lived in Nashville, Tennessee. Study-wide points: Against clonotypes common to all four donors, non-shared ones had lower generation probabilities. Among the subsets, naive ones generally showed larger estimated richness than memory ones. Clonotypes that were shared across four donors made up about 4.5% of naive CD4 clonotypes.

The source of this sequence is a man younger than 30 in good health. Some clones in this sample may be carry-over from other donors' samples. The chain joins TRBV11-2 to TRBJ2-2; TRBD2 is a possible D gene (5 bases). The sample comprised naive CD4+ T cells from PBMCs. Subset given: CD45RA+ positively selected. The CDR3 loop is CASSSAAYTGELFF. CDR3 DNA: TGTGCCAGCAGCTCAGCGGCCTACACCGGGGAGCTGTTTTTT.